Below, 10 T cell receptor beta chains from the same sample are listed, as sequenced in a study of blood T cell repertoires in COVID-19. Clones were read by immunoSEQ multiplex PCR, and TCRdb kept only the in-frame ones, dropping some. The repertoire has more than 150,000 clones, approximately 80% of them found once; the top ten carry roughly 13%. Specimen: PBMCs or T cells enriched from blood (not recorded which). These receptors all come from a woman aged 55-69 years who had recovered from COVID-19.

CDR3 loop: CASSRQDTEAFF. In DNA, the CDR3 is TGTGCCAGCAGTCGACAGGACACTGAAGCTTTCTTT. The rearrangement uses TRBV12-3 or TRBV12-4 and TRBJ1-1; D possibly corresponds to TRBD1 (6 bases). The CDR3 contains 12 residues. V was clipped by 5 bases and J by 3 bases, with 7 bases between them.

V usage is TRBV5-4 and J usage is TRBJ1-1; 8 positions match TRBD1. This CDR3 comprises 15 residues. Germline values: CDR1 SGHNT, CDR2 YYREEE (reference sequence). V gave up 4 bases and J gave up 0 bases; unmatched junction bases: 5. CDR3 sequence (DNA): TGTGCCAGCAGCCCACCGACAGGGGTGAACACTGAAGCTTTCTTT. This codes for CASSPPTGVNTEAFF.

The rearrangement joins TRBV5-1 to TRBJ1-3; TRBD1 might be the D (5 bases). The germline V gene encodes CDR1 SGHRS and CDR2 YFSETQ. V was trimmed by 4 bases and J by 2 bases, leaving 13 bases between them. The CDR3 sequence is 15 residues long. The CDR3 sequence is CASSAGQSTGNTIYF. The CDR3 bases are TGCGCCAGCAGCGCCGGACAATCCACTGGAAACACCATATATTTT.

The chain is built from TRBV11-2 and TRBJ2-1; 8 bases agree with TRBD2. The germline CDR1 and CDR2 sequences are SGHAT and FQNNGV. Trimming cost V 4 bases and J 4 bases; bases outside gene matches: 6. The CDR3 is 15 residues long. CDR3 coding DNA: TGTGCCAGCAGCTCCCTAGCGGGCCCTTACAATGAGCAGTTCTTC. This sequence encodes CASSSLAGPYNEQFF.

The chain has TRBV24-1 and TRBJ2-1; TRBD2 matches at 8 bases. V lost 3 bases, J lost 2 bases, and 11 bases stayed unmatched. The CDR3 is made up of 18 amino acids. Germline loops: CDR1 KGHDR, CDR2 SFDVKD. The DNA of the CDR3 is TGTGCCACCAGTGATACCCGGGGTAGCGGGAATACCTACAATGAGCAGTTCTTC. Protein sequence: CATSDTRGSGNTYNEQFF.

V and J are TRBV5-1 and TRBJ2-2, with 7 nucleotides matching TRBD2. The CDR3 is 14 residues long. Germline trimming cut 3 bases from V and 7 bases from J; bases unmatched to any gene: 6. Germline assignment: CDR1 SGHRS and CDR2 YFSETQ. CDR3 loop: CASSSGTKGGELFF. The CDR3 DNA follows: TGCGCCAGCAGCTCGGGGACTAAGGGCGGGGAGCTGTTTTTT.

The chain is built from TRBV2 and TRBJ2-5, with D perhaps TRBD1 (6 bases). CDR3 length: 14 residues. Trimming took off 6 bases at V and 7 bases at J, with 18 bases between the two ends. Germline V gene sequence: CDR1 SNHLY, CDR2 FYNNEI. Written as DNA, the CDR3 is TGTGCCAGCAGCCCAGGGGCTGGGACGGGGACCCAGTACTTC. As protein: CASSPGAGTGTQYF.

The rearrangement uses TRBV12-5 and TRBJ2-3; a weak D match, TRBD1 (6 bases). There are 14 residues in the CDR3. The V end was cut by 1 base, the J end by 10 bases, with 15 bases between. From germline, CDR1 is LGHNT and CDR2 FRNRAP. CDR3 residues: CASGLAHEGGAQYF. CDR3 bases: TGTGCTAGTGGTTTGGCCCACGAAGGGGGAGCGCAGTATTTT.

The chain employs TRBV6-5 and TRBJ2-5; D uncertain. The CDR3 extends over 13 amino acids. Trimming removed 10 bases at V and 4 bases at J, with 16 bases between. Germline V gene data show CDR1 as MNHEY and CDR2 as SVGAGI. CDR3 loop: CATILGRRETQYF. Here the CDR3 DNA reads TGTGCCACCATTTTGGGCCGACGAGAGACCCAGTACTTC.

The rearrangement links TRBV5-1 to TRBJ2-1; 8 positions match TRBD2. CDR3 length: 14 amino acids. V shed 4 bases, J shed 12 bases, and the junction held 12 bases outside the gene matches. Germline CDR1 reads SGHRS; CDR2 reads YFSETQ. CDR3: CASSPGGTSRGQFF. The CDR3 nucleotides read TGCGCCAGCAGCCCGGGGGGGACCTCAAGGGGGCAGTTCTTC.